This is a list of T cell receptor beta chains from one sample in a study of blood T cells in healthy people across ages. MiXCR, run by TCRdb on the 5' RACE reads, gives a single entry per CDR3 protein. This sample carries around 1,800,000 distinct CDR3 sequences, roughly two fifths of them seen once, and the ten largest clones take under 30%. Sequencing input: blood. The receptors shown here come from a human donor in good health. CDR3s include the opening cysteine and the closing phenylalanine or tryptophan. The order of the fields is V gene, D gene, J gene, clone size, CDR3 protein, CDR3 DNA. A D gene is named only where the DNA matches it firmly. Size tells how often a clone was seen (once, few, many) or the class of an expanded clone, and some rows leave it out.

TRBV20-1	.	TRBJ2-3	many	CSASDRSSTDTQYF	TGCAGTGCTAGTGACAGGTCTAGCACAGATACGCAGTATTTT
TRBV10-3	.	TRBJ1-2	few	CAISGTPGKSGYTF	TGTGCCATCAGCGGGACTCCCGGGAAGTCTGGCTACACCTTC
TRBV4-3	.	TRBJ2-1	few	CAGSLTRANEQFF	TGCGCCGGCAGCCTCACCCGGGCGAATGAGCAGTTCTTC
TRBV3-1	.	TRBJ2-7	.	CASSHYSGVGEQYF	TGTGCCAGCAGCCACTACTCAGGGGTTGGCGAGCAGTACTTC
TRBV11-2	.	TRBJ2-1	.	CASSLDLGGSYNEQFF	TGTGCCAGCAGCTTAGACCTTGGCGGTTCCTACAATGAGCAGTTCTTC
TRBV12-3/TRBV12-4	TRBD1	TRBJ2-3	few	CASREDRADRPDTQYF	TGTGCCAGCAGAGAGGACAGGGCGGATAGGCCAGATACGCAGTATTTT
TRBV20-1	.	TRBJ2-5	.	CSARPRDYQETQYF	TGCAGTGCTAGACCCAGGGATTACCAAGAGACCCAGTACTTC
TRBV7-2	.	TRBJ2-5	many	CASSSPGVETQYF	TGTGCCAGCAGTTCACCAGGGGTAGAGACCCAGTACTTC
TRBV20-1	.	TRBJ1-5	.	CSARVLDNQPQHF	TGCAGTGCTAGAGTTTTAGACAATCAGCCCCAGCATTTT
TRBV6-2/TRBV6-3	.	TRBJ2-1	.	CASSPTRTIQETQFF	TGTGCCAGCAGTCCCACGCGGACAATCCAAGAGACCCAGTTCTTC
TRBV29-1	TRBD1	TRBJ2-7	.	CSVDPGQGANEQYF	TGCAGCGTGGACCCCGGACAGGGGGCGAACGAGCAGTACTTC
TRBV4-2	.	TRBJ1-1	.	CASSQVGDGGQGTEAFF	TGTGCCAGCAGCCAAGTGGGCGATGGGGGTCAGGGAACTGAAGCTTTCTTT
TRBV7-2	.	TRBJ1-5	.	CASSLDMQPQHF	TGTGCCAGCAGCTTAGACATGCAGCCCCAGCATTTT
TRBV12-3/TRBV12-4	.	TRBJ2-3	few	CASSLQGPGYTQYF	TGTGCCAGCAGTTTGCAGGGGCCGGGTTATACGCAGTATTTT
TRBV20-1	TRBD1	TRBJ1-4	.	CSARDLGQVDEKLFF	TGCAGTGCTAGAGATTTGGGACAGGTTGATGAAAAACTGTTTTTT
TRBV9	.	TRBJ2-5	once	CASGVSGGAETQYF	TGTGCCAGCGGCGTGTCTGGGGGCGCGGAGACCCAGTACTTC
TRBV12-3/TRBV12-4	TRBD1	TRBJ1-2	.	CASRSLDRVNGYTF	TGTGCCAGCAGATCCCTGGACAGGGTAAATGGCTACACCTTC
TRBV12-3/TRBV12-4	.	TRBJ2-1	.	CASSDSPGSYNEQFF	TGTGCCAGCAGCGATTCCCCGGGTTCCTACAATGAGCAGTTCTTC
TRBV4-1	.	TRBJ2-7	many	CASSQDSQSYEQYF	TGCGCCAGCAGCCAAGATTCACAGTCCTACGAGCAGTACTTC
TRBV7-9	.	TRBJ1-1	.	CASSLGFRETEAFF	TGTGCCAGCAGCTTGGGGTTCAGGGAGACTGAAGCTTTCTTT
TRBV28	.	TRBJ1-1	.	CASRLNRVGFF	TGTGCCAGCAGGCTGAACAGGGTTGGTTTCTTT
TRBV6-2/TRBV6-3	.	TRBJ2-1	few	CASQPGLQPDNEQFF	TGTGCCAGCCAGCCGGGACTCCAGCCCGACAATGAGCAGTTCTTC
TRBV5-6	.	TRBJ1-4	.	CASSSEATNEKLFF	TGTGCCAGCAGCTCTGAGGCCACTAATGAAAAACTGTTTTTT
TRBV24-1	.	TRBJ2-5	few	CATRGAGDVDEQYF	TGTGCCACCAGGGGGGCAGGGGATGTAGATGAGCAGTACTTC
TRBV12-3/TRBV12-4	TRBD1	TRBJ2-5	.	CASSAGQGAFYSRAQYF	TGTGCCAGCAGTGCGGGACAGGGGGCGTTCTACTCTAGGGCCCAGTACTTC
TRBV25-1	.	TRBJ1-2	few	CASSDQGYRADGYTF	TGTGCCAGCAGTGACCAGGGGTACAGGGCGGATGGCTACACCTTC
TRBV3-1	TRBD2	TRBJ2-7	.	CASSQDLSGGGSYEQYF	TGTGCCAGCAGCCAAGATTTGAGCGGGGGGGGCTCCTACGAGCAGTACTTC
TRBV9	.	TRBJ1-1	.	CASSVGIGWTEAFF	TGTGCCAGCAGCGTAGGGATAGGATGGACTGAAGCTTTCTTT
TRBV7-2	.	TRBJ2-1	.	CASSLWPDSSSYNEQFF	TGTGCCAGCAGCTTATGGCCGGACAGCAGCTCCTACAATGAGCAGTTCTTC
TRBV19	.	TRBJ2-5	.	CASSIMGEQETQYF	TGTGCCAGTAGTATTATGGGAGAACAAGAGACCCAGTACTTC
TRBV12-3/TRBV12-4	.	TRBJ2-3	few	CARGTRDTQYF	TGTGCCAGGGGAACGAGAGATACGCAGTATTTT
TRBV20-1	TRBD2	TRBJ2-3	.	CSASRGGGTDTQYF	TGCAGTGCTTCCCGCGGGGGGGGCACAGATACGCAGTATTTT
TRBV27	.	TRBJ2-1	.	CASSLSLFPFGEQFF	TGTGCCAGCAGTTTATCGCTGTTTCCATTTGGTGAGCAGTTCTTC
TRBV28	.	TRBJ1-2	few	CASSLRFGYGYTF	TGTGCCAGCAGTTTGAGGTTTGGGTATGGCTACACCTTC
TRBV15	TRBD1	TRBJ2-2	.	CATSFGTGGTGELFF	TGTGCCACCAGCTTCGGGACAGGGGGCACCGGGGAGCTGTTTTTT
TRBV6-1	TRBD2	TRBJ2-1	.	CASSPLAGGTEQFF	TGTGCCAGCAGCCCACTAGCGGGGGGCACTGAGCAGTTCTTC
TRBV5-1	.	TRBJ2-1	few	CASSSRQTQASYNEQFF	TGCGCCAGCAGCTCCCGGCAAACTCAAGCCTCCTACAATGAGCAGTTCTTC
TRBV20-1	.	TRBJ2-7	.	CSATWGSRYEQYF	TGCAGTGCCACATGGGGCTCTCGCTACGAGCAGTACTTC
TRBV20-1	.	TRBJ2-1	few	CSATNGGLDEQFF	TGCAGTGCTACTAACGGGGGGCTGGATGAGCAGTTCTTC
TRBV5-6	TRBD1	TRBJ2-7	few	CASSWTTGGYEQYF	TGTGCCAGCAGCTGGACGACAGGGGGCTACGAGCAGTACTTC
TRBV7-2	TRBD2	TRBJ2-7	few	CASSLGASGVYEQYF	TGTGCCAGCAGCTTAGGGGCTAGCGGGGTCTACGAGCAGTACTTC
TRBV10-3	TRBD1	TRBJ2-1	.	CAISAYQGVENEQFF	TGTGCCATCAGTGCGTATCAGGGGGTAGAAAATGAGCAGTTCTTC
TRBV29-1	.	TRBJ2-7	.	CSAGVSGSFGEQYF	TGCAGCGCGGGTGTGTCGGGTTCCTTCGGCGAGCAGTACTTC
TRBV6-6	.	TRBJ2-1	.	CASSYSMGTFYNEQFF	TGTGCCAGCAGTTACTCGATGGGGACGTTCTACAATGAGCAGTTCTTC
TRBV7-9	.	TRBJ2-7	few	CASSLSTHEQYF	TGTGCCAGCAGCTTAAGTACCCACGAGCAGTACTTC
TRBV19	TRBD1	TRBJ2-3	.	CASSVDRTTDTQYF	TGTGCCAGTTCCGTGGACAGGACCACAGATACGCAGTATTTT
TRBV7-8	.	TRBJ1-5	.	CASSPHQREPQHF	TGTGCCAGCAGCCCCCACCAAAGGGAGCCCCAGCATTTT
TRBV15	TRBD1	TRBJ1-1	.	CATSRGKPGTGVNTEAFF	TGTGCCACCAGCAGAGGCAAGCCGGGGACAGGGGTGAACACTGAAGCTTTCTTT
TRBV6-1	TRBD2	TRBJ2-7	.	CASSEMAHQRGEQYF	TGTGCCAGCAGTGAAATGGCTCATCAGCGGGGCGAGCAGTACTTC
TRBV7-3	TRBD2	TRBJ2-1	once	CASSTRPGLASEQFF	TGTGCCAGCAGCACGCGCCCGGGACTAGCTAGTGAGCAGTTCTTC